This TCR beta chain was identified in a study of blood T cell repertoires in COVID-19. Overall study: The origin of the acute and convalescent COVID-19 samples was the United States, Italy and Spain. T cells, B-cell-depleted T cells, or PBMCs provided the cDNA or gDNA that served as material.

In terms of age and location, participants ranged from about 18 to 89 years and lived in about 25 US areas. CDR3 length: 15 residues. Germline-derived CDR1 and CDR2 are SGHVS and FQNEAQ. After removal of 5 bases from V and 8 bases from J, the junction contained 10 bases not matched to a gene. Per the authors' pipeline: Amplified reference gene primers provided the basis for estimating nucleated cell counts. Using immunoSEQ multiplex PCR, the repertoire was profiled, and TCRdb retains in-frame clones only, with some absent. The DNA gave D and trimming, while V, J and clone size come from that table. Found here are more than 150,000 clones, approximately 81% of them singletons; the top ten hold roughly 8.6%.

The clonotype was recovered from a woman aged 50 to 60 who had recovered from COVID-19. V gene TRBV7-8 combines with J gene TRBJ1-4; the match to TRBD1 covers 8 bases. The sequencing sample was made of PBMCs or T cells enriched from blood (not recorded which). The CDR3 sequence: CASSPRTGWPEKLFF. The CDR3 region has the DNA TGTGCCAGCAGCCCCCGGACAGGGTGGCCGGAAAAACTGTTTTTT.